A single sample is the source of the 13 T cell receptor beta chains below, sequenced in a study of blood T cell repertoires in COVID-19. Sequencing was performed with immunoSEQ multiplex PCR; in TCRdb, only in-frame clones are kept and a portion is missing. The table lists fewer than 150,000 clones, under 90% of them singletons. Sequencing was performed on peripheral blood. All receptors come from a human donor in a cohort sampled during active COVID-19.

DNA for the CDR3: TGCGCCAGCAGCTTGGTGGCAGGGGATGAAAAACTGTTTTTT. Its translation is CASSLVAGDEKLFF. V usage is TRBV5-1 and J usage is TRBJ1-4, with TRBD1 as a possible D gene (6 bases). The V end lost 0 bases, the J end lost 6 bases, and 9 bases lay between the germline ends. CDR1 is SGHRS, CDR2 YFSETQ, per germline. CDR3 length equals 14 residues.

This clone appeared once. V is TRBV28 and J is TRBJ1-6; D uncertain. The length of the CDR3 is 15 residues. V was pared by 6 bases and J by 0 bases, with 9 bases between. Germline-derived CDR1 and CDR2 are MDHEN and SYDVKM. The CDR3 sequence: CASREHSSYNSPLHF. The CDR3 DNA is TGTGCCAGCAGAGAACACAGCTCCTATAATTCACCCCTCCACTTT.

The chain combines TRBV10-3 with TRBJ2-3; 9 bases map to TRBD2. This CDR3 has 15 residues. Germline CDR1 and CDR2: ENHRY and SYGVKD. Germline trimming cut 2 bases from V and 4 bases from J; bases unmatched to any gene: 4. This chain's CDR3 is CAISERGLASDTQYF. DNA of the CDR3: TGTGCCATCAGTGAGCGGGGACTAGCATCAGATACGCAGTATTTT.

The chain is built from TRBV7-2 and TRBJ2-2, with TRBD1 matching 8 bases. The germline V gene encodes CDR1 SGHTA and CDR2 FQGNSA. This CDR3 is 14 amino acids long. Germline trimming cut 3 bases from V and 4 bases from J; bases unmatched to any gene: 1. The CDR3 coding sequence is TGTGCCAGCAGCTTTGACAGGGGCACCGGGGAGCTGTTTTTT. It encodes CASSFDRGTGELFF.

The V gene is TRBV4-3, the J gene TRBJ2-2; 9 positions agree with TRBD2. Germline-derived CDR1 and CDR2 are LGHNA and YSLEER. The junction had 9 bases not matched to a gene; V was cut back by 0 bases and J by 4 bases. The CDR3 consists of 18 residues. CDR3 sequence: CASSQDPARLAATGELFF. Written as DNA, the CDR3 is TGCGCCAGCAGCCAAGATCCAGCGAGACTAGCGGCCACCGGGGAGCTGTTTTTT.

J is TRBJ2-3 and V is TRBV5-6, with TRBD2 matching 15 bases. Losses at the gene ends were 2 bases for V and 1 base for J; bases not matched to a gene: 8. The CDR3 is made up of 19 amino acids. The germline gives CDR1 SGHDT, CDR2 YYEEEE. This chain's CDR3 is CASSFPGLAGGGGTDTQYF. DNA for the CDR3: TGTGCCAGCAGCTTCCCGGGACTAGCGGGGGGCGGGGGCACAGATACGCAGTATTTT.

The V and J genes are TRBV7-2 and TRBJ2-1, with TRBD2 matching 11 bases. CDR3 length: 16 amino acids. The germline V gene has CDR1 SGHTA and CDR2 FQGNSA. The V gene end was trimmed by 2 bases and the J gene end by 4 bases; junction bases not matched to a gene: 4. CDR3 nucleotide sequence: TGTGCCAGCAGCTTAAGGGTAGCGGGGGGGTACAATGAGCAGTTCTTC. The encoded protein is CASSLRVAGGYNEQFF.

The gene calls are TRBV7-8 and TRBJ2-6, with D possibly matching TRBD1 (6 bases). This CDR3 contains 17 residues. Germline V gene lookup returns CDR1 SGHVS and CDR2 FQNEAQ. Trimming removed 1 base at V and 4 bases at J, with 14 bases between. The CDR3 nucleotides read TGTGCCAGCAGCTTAGGTCCCACAGGGTCCGGGGCCAACGTCCTGACTTTC. Protein: CASSLGPTGSGANVLTF.

This clone was counted ten times or more. The V and J genes are TRBV20-1 and TRBJ2-5, with a weak D call TRBD2 (5 bases). This CDR3 contains 13 residues. Germline lookup yields CDR1 DFQATT and CDR2 SNEGSKA (reference sequence). V was cut by 3 bases and J by 4 bases, with 12 bases left in between. CDR3 bases: TGCAGTGCTAGTGGTGGACTGAGAGAGACCCAGTACTTC. Its translation is CSASGGLRETQYF.

The chain joins TRBV15 to TRBJ2-1, with TRBD1 matching 11 bases. Per the germline V gene, CDR1 is LNHNV and CDR2 is YYDKDF (reference sequence). The CDR3 consists of 17 residues. V shed 0 bases and J 4 bases; nucleotides not matched to a gene: 5. The CDR3: CATSRDRGTGGYNEQFF. The CDR3 DNA reads as TGTGCCACCAGCAGAGATCGGGGGACAGGGGGTTACAATGAGCAGTTCTTC. The full variable domain, with the rest looked up from reference TRBV15 and TRBJ2-1, is DAMVIQNPRYQVTQFGKPVTLSCSQTLNHNVMYWYQQKSSQAPKLLFHYYDKDFNNEADTPDNFQSRRPNTSFCFLDIRSPGLGDTAMYLCATSRDRGTGGYNEQFFGPGTRLTVL.

The chain recombines TRBV5-1 with TRBJ1-1; 9 positions agree with TRBD1. Trimming took 0 bases from V and 3 from J; bases not matched to a gene: 12. CDR1 is SGHRS and CDR2 is YFSETQ in the germline V gene. CDR3 length equals 18 residues. As DNA, the CDR3 is TGCGCCAGCAGCTTGGAGGGACAGGGACGGAGGGTCGACACTGAAGCTTTCTTT. Its translation: CASSLEGQGRRVDTEAFF.

This clone was seen a single time. The chain couples TRBV9 to TRBJ2-3, with 11 bases that match TRBD2. There are 16 residues in the CDR3. V was pared by 0 bases and J by 4 bases, with 4 bases of the junction left unmatched. Germline V gene lookup returns CDR1 SGDLS and CDR2 YYNGEE. CDR3 amino acids: CASSVESSGGADTQYF. The CDR3 nucleotides read TGTGCCAGCAGCGTAGAGAGTAGCGGGGGGGCAGATACGCAGTATTTT.

The chain uses TRBV7-9 and TRBJ1-4, with D maybe TRBD1 (5 bases). V dropped 3 bases and J dropped 4 bases, with 6 bases sitting between them. CDR1 is SEHNR and CDR2 is FQNEAQ in the germline V gene (reference sequence). This CDR3 comprises 13 residues. CDR3 coding DNA: TGTGCCAGCAGCTTCCAGGGTAATGAAAAACTGTTTTTT. This translates into CASSFQGNEKLFF.